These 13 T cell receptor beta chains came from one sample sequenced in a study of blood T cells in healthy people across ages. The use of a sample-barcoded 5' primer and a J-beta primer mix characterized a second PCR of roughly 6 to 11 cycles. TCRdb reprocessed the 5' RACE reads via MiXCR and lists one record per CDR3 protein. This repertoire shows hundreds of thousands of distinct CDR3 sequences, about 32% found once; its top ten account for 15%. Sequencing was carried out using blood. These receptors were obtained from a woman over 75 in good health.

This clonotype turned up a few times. CDR3 DNA: TGTGCCACCAGCAGAGATGGGGCCAGGGATTATGGCTACACCTTC. This codes for CATSRDGARDYGYTF. J is TRBJ1-2 and V is TRBV15, with D possibly TRBD1 on 5 matching bases. Looked up from germline, CDR1 is LNHNV and CDR2 is YYDKDF (reference sequence). Trimming removed 0 bases at V and 5 bases at J, with 13 bases between. The CDR3 loop spans 15 amino acids.

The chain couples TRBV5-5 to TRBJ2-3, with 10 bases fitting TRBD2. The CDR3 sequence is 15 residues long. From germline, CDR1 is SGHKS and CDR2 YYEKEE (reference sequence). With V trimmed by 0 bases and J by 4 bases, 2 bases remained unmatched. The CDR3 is CASSLASGSPDTQYF. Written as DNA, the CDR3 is TGTGCCAGCAGCTTGGCTAGCGGGAGTCCAGATACGCAGTATTTT.

The CDR3 DNA is TGTGCCAGCAGCTTAGGGGGCTGGAACGGGGAAGCTTTCTTT. As protein: CASSLGGWNGEAFF. V gene TRBV13 combines with J gene TRBJ1-1; no clear D gene. This CDR3 has 14 amino acids. Germline CDR1 and CDR2: PRHDT and FYEKMQ (reference sequence). V shed 0 bases and J shed 8 bases, with 13 bases lying between them.

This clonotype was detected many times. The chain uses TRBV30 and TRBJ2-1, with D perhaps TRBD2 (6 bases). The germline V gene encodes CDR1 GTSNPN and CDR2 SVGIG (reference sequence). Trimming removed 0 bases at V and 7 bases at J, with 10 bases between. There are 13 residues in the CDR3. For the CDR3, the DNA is TGTGCCTGGAGTGTACTGGGGAGGAATGAGCAGTTCTTC. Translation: CAWSVLGRNEQFF.

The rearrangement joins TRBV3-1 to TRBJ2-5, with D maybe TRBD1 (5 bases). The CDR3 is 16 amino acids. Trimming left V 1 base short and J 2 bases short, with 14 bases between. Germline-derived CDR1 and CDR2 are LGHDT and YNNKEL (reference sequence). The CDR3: CASSQGTGPRQETQYF. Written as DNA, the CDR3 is TGTGCCAGCAGCCAAGGAACAGGCCCTCGACAAGAGACCCAGTACTTC.

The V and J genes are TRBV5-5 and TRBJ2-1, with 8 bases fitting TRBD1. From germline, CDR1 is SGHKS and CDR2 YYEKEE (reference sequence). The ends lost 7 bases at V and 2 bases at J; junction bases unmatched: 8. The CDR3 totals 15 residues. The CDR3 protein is CASVTETGAYNEQFF. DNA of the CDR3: TGTGCCAGCGTAACAGAGACAGGGGCCTACAATGAGCAGTTCTTC.

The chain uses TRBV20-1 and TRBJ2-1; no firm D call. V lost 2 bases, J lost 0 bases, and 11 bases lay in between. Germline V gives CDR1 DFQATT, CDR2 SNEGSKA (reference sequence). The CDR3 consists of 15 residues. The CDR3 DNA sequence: TGCAGTGCTAGAAGCCGGCTAAGCTCCTACAATGAGCAGTTCTTC. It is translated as CSARSRLSSYNEQFF.

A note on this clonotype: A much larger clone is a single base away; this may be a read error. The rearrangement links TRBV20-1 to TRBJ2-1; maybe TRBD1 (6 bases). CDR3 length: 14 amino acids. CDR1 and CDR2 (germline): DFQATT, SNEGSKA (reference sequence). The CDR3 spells CSAGASMWPNGQFF. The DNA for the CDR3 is TGCAGTGCGGGGGCCTCTATGTGGCCCAATGGGCAGTTCTTC.

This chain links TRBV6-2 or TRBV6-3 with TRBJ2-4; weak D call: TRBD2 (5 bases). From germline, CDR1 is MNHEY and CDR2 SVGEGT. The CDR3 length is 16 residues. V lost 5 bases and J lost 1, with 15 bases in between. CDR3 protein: CASSTEGPDAKNIQYF. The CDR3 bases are TGTGCCAGCAGTACCGAGGGCCCAGACGCCAAAAACATTCAGTACTTC.

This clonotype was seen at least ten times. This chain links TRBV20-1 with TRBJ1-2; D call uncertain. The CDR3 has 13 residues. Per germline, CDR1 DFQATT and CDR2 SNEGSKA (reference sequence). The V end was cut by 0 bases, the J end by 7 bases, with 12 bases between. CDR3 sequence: CSARDRRGAGYTF. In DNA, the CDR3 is TGCAGTGCTAGAGATCGGCGGGGTGCTGGCTACACCTTC.

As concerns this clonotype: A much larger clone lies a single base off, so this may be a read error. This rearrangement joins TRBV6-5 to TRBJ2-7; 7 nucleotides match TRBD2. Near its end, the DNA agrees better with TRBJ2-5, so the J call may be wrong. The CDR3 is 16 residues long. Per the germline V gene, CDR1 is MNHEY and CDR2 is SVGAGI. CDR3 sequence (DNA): TGTGCCAGCAGCTCAGCCGGGACTACAAAGGGAAAGACCCAGTACTTC. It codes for CASSSAGTTKGKTQYF.

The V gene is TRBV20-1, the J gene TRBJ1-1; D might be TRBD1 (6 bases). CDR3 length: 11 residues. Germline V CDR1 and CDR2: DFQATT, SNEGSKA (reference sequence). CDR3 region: CRGAQGTEAFF. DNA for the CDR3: TGCAGGGGAGCGCAGGGGACTGAAGCTTTCTTT.

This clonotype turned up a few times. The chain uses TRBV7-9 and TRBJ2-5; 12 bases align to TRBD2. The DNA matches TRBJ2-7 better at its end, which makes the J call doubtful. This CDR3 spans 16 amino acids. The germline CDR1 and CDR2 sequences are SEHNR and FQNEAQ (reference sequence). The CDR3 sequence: CASSLVSGLAGLEQYF. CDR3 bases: TGTGCCAGCAGCTTAGTTTCCGGACTAGCGGGGCTCGAGCAGTACTTC.